Below, 5 T cell receptor beta chains from the same sample are listed, as sequenced in a study of cytomegalovirus exposure and HLA in healthy donors. PCR primers comprised 60 Vbeta and 13 Jbeta primers. TCRdb's table, derived via immunoSEQ multiplex PCR, lists solely in-frame clones and lacks some. Among 110,000 or so clones, over 8.5% were seen once, and the ten largest hold 6% to 7.5%. Sequenced input: PBMCs. These receptors originate from a middle-aged woman in good health and CMV-seropositive.

This clone is categorized as medium-sized. V gene TRBV6-4 combines with J gene TRBJ2-2, with TRBD1 matching 7 bases. Germline-derived CDR1 and CDR2 are MRHNA and SNTAGT. The CDR3 totals 14 residues. V gave up 6 bases and J gave up 5 bases; unmatched junction bases: 6. CDR3 protein: CASSTGQDTGELFF. Written as DNA, the CDR3 is TGTGCCAGCAGCACCGGACAGGATACCGGGGAGCTGTTTTTT.

This clone was recorded a few times. This sequence joins TRBV7-3 and TRBJ1-6; a weak D match, TRBD1 (5 bases). Trimming took 4 bases from V and 9 from J, leaving 13 bases between them. The CDR3 is 14 amino acids. Germline CDR1 SGHTA, CDR2 FQGTGA. CDR3: CASSSSGLGSPLHF. The CDR3 coding sequence is TGTGCCAGCAGCTCATCAGGGTTGGGTTCACCCCTCCACTTT.

This clone was seen only a few times. Compared with germline, one end of the junction differs, possibly owing to a read error. V usage is TRBV11-2 and J usage is TRBJ2-1; TRBD1 matches at 10 bases. Per the germline V gene, CDR1 is SGHAT and CDR2 is FQNNGV. CDR3 length: 15 residues. The CDR3, as DNA: TGTGCCAGCAGCATAGACAGGGGGCGCGAGAATGAGCAGTTCTTC. This encodes CASSIDRGRENEQFF.

In its sample, this clone was seen a few times. The V and J genes are TRBV6-1 and TRBJ1-4; D may be TRBD1 (5 bases). The CDR3 totals 15 residues. Germline CDR1 is MNHNS and CDR2 is SASEGT. V was trimmed by 2 bases and J by 8 bases, leaving 15 bases between them. In DNA, the CDR3 is TGTGCCAGCAGTGAATACCCCAGGGTTTACGAAAAACTGTTTTTT. Translated: CASSEYPRVYEKLFF.

A few counts support this clone. The V gene is TRBV10-2, the J gene TRBJ2-1; 7 bases are shared with TRBD1. V dropped 3 bases and J dropped 12; count of bases not matched to a gene: 8. CDR3 length: 13 residues. Germline V gives CDR1 WSHSY, CDR2 SAAADI. The CDR3 is CASSEGTAIGQFF. The DNA of the CDR3 is TGCGCCAGCAGTGAAGGGACAGCGATCGGGCAGTTCTTC.